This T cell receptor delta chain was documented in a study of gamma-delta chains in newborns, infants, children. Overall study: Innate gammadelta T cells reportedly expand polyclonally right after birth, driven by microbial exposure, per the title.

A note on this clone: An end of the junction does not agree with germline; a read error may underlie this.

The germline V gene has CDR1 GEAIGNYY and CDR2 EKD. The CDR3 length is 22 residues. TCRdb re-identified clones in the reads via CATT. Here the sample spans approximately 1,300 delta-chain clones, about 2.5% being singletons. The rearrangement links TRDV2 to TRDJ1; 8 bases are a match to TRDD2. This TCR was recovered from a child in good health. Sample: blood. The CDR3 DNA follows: TGTGCCTGTGACCCCCTTCGCCTTCCTAAAAACCCGAATAGAGTATTCACCGATAAACTCACCTTT. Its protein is CACDPLRLPKNPNRVFTDKLTF.